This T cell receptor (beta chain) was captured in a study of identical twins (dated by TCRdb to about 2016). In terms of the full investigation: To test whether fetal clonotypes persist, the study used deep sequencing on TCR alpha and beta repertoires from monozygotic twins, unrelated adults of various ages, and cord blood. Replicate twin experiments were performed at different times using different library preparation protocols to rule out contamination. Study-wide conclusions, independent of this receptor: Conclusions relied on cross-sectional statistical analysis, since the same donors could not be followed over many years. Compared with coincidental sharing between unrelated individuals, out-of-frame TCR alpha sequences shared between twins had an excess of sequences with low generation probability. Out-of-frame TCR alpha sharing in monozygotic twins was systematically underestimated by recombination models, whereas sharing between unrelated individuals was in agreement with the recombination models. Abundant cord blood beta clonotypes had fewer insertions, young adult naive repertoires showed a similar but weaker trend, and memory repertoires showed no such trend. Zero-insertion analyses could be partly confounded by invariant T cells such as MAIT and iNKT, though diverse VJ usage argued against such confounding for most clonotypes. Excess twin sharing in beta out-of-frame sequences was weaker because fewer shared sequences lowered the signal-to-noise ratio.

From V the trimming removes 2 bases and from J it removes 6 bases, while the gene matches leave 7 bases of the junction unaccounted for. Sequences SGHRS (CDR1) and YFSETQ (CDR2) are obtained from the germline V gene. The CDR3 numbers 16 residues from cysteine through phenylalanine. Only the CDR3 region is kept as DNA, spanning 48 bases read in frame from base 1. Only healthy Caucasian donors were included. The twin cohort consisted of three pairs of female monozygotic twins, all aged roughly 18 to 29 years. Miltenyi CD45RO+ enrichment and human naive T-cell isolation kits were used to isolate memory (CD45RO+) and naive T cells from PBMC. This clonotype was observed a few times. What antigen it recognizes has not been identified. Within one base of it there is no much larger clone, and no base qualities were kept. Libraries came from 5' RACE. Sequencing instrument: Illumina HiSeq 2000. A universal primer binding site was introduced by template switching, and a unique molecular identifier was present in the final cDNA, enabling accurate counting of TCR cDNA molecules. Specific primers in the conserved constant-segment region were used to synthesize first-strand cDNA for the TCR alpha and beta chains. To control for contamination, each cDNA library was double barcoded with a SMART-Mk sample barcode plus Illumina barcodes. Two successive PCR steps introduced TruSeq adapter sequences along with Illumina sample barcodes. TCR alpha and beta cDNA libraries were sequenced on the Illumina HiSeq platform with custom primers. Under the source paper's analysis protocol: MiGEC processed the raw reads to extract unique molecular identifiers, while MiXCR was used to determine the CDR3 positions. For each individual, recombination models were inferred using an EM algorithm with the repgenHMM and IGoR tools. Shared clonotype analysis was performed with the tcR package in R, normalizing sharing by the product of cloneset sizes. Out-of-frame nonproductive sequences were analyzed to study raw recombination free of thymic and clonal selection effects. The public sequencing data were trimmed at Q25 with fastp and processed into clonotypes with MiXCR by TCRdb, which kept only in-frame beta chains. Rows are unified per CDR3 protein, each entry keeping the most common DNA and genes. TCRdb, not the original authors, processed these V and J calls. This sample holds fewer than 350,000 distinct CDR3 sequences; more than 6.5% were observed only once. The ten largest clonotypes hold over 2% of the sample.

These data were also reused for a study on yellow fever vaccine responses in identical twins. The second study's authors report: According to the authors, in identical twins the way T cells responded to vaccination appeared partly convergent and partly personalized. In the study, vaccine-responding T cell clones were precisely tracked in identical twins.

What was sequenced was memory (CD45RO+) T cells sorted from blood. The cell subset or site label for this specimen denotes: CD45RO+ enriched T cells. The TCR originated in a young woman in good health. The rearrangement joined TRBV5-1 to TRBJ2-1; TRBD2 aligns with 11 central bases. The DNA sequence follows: TGCGCCAGCAGCTTCCTTCTAGCGGGAGGAACCAATGAGCAGTTCTTC. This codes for CASSFLLAGGTNEQFF.